This T cell receptor (beta chain) was obtained from a study of OX40 agonist ivuxolimab in advanced cancers. Study context: The treatment was a fully human IgG2 OX40 agonist, ivuxolimab.

This clone was observed a few times. Clones were read by immunoSEQ multiplex PCR, and TCRdb kept only the in-frame ones, dropping some. The data contain 35,000 to 45,000 clones, approximately 76% of them singletons. From germline, CDR1 is MNHEY and CDR2 SMNVEV (reference sequence). Trimming cost V 6 bases and J 2 bases; bases outside gene matches: 5. This CDR3 spans 14 amino acids. The chain links TRBV27 to TRBJ2-7, with TRBD2 matching 9 bases. The sequenced sample was CD4+ or CD8+ T cells sorted from blood, obtained in a trial of the OX40 agonist ivuxolimab. This TCR was recovered from an adult with an advanced solid tumor such as melanoma, head and neck, liver or kidney cancer. The CDR3 DNA follows: TGTGCCAGCAGCCCGGGACTAGCCGCCTACGAGCAGTACTTC. This codes for CASSPGLAAYEQYF.